These 22 T cell receptor beta chains were sequenced from one sample in a study of CD8+CD57+ T cells in acquired aplastic anemia. Genomic DNA templated the TCR beta VDJ and CDR3 profiling. TCRdb reprocessed the reads via MiXCR and lists one record per CDR3 protein. This sample yields more than 100,000 distinct CDR3 sequences, of which around two fifths are seen a single time; over 6.5% belongs to the top ten. Sequencing was carried out using sorted CD4+, CD8+, or CD8+CD57+ T cells (not recorded which) from PBMCs. These TCRs come from a human donor in good health, serving as a control.

In its sample, this clonotype was seen many times. The V and J genes are TRBV28 and TRBJ1-4; tentative D call: TRBD1 (5 bases). Germline lookup yields CDR1 MDHEN and CDR2 SYDVKM. Trimming cost V 3 bases and J 5 bases, with 13 bases left between them. This CDR3 comprises 15 residues. In DNA form, the CDR3 reads TGTGCCAGCAGTTTTTCCGGGGACCCGAATGAAAAACTGTTTTTT. It is translated as CASSFSGDPNEKLFF.

This clonotype was counted at least ten times. The CDR3 spells CASSATENYGYTF. The CDR3 DNA sequence: TGTGCCAGCAGTGCGACAGAAAACTATGGCTACACCTTC. The chain uses TRBV2 and TRBJ1-2; weak D call: TRBD1 (5 bases). The CDR3 is made up of 13 amino acids. Germline loops: CDR1 SNHLY, CDR2 FYNNEI. V lost 4 bases to trimming and J lost 2 bases, with 8 bases between them.

In regard to this clonotype: A much bigger clone sits one base away, suggesting this may be a read error. The V call is TRBV6-1, the J call TRBJ2-6; TRBD2 matches 7 bases. CDR1 and CDR2 from the germline V gene are MNHNS and SASEGT. The CDR3 is made up of 17 amino acids. Here the CDR3 DNA reads TGTGCCAGCAGTGGATCAGGGAGGGAACCTGGGGCCAACGCCCTGACTTTC. Residues: CASSGSGREPGANALTF.

This rearrangement joins TRBV19 to TRBJ1-5; the match to TRBD1 covers 11 bases. Germline V lookup: CDR1 LNHDA, CDR2 SQIVND (reference sequence). This CDR3 contains 15 residues. Losses at the gene ends were 6 bases for V and 4 bases for J; bases not matched to a gene: 5. The DNA of the CDR3 is TGTGCCAGTAGACCGGGACAGGGGGGAAATCAGCCCCAGCATTTT. This encodes CASRPGQGGNQPQHF.

This clonotype was observed a handful of times. One base away lies a much larger clone, so this may be a sequencing read error. The chain links TRBV20-1 to TRBJ1-1; perhaps TRBD1 as D (6 bases). Germline V gene data show CDR1 as DFQATT and CDR2 as SNEGSKA (reference sequence). This CDR3 is 14 amino acids long. Deletions cut 5 bases from V and 4 bases from J, with 17 bases between. The CDR3 DNA reads as TGCAGTGCTTCCCTACAGGCAGGGGCCACTGAAGCTTTCTTT. It encodes CSASLQAGATEAFF.

This clonotype was observed at least ten times. The chain links TRBV12-3 or TRBV12-4 to TRBJ2-1; D uncertain. The CDR3 has 15 amino acids. Between the trimmed V and J ends, which lost 3 bases and 3 bases, there was a span of 12 bases. The CDR3 DNA sequence: TGTGCCAGCAGTTTGGGTAGCTTAGACTACAATGAGCAGTTCTTC. Protein: CASSLGSLDYNEQFF.

This clonotype was found many times. The J gene is TRBJ1-1, the V gene TRBV5-1, with 7 bases identical to TRBD1. V lost 2 bases to trimming and J lost 4 bases; unmatched junction nucleotides: 8. This CDR3 region has 15 residues. Germline CDR1 is SGHRS and CDR2 is YFSETQ. The CDR3 is CASSFAGGAVTEAFF. The CDR3 DNA is TGCGCCAGCAGCTTCGCAGGGGGGGCGGTCACTGAAGCTTTCTTT.

The chain recombines TRBV7-2 with TRBJ1-3; D not resolved. The germline V gene encodes CDR1 SGHTA and CDR2 FQGNSA. V lost 1 base, J lost 3 bases, and 7 bases lay in between. CDR3 length equals 14 residues. The CDR3 DNA reads TGTGCCAGCAGCTTAGACGGTATTGGAAACACCATATATTTT. Its translation is CASSLDGIGNTIYF.

The rearrangement links TRBV15 to TRBJ2-7; D could derive from TRBD1 or TRBD2 (5 bases each). The length of the CDR3 is 15 residues. The V end was cut by 6 bases, the J end by 1 base, with 16 bases between. Germline loops: CDR1 LNHNV, CDR2 YYDKDF (reference sequence). The CDR3 coding sequence is TGTGCCACCAGTCAAACTAGGGACGGTTCCTACGAGCAGTACTTC. It encodes CATSQTRDGSYEQYF. Combining the CDR3 with reference TRBV15 and TRBJ2-7 gives the whole variable domain DAMVIQNPRYQVTQFGKPVTLSCSQTLNHNVMYWYQQKSSQAPKLLFHYYDKDFNNEADTPDNFQSRRPNTSFCFLDIRSPGLGDTAMYLCATSQTRDGSYEQYFGPGTRLTVT.

A remark on this clonotype: Since no conserved phenylalanine or tryptophan closes the CDR3, a read error is the likely cause. Here the CDR3 DNA reads TGTGCCAGCAGCTTAACAGGGATCAACACTGAAGCTTTCTCT. Translated, it gives CASSLTGINTEAFS. This chain connects TRBV7-6 to TRBJ1-1; a possible D gene is TRBD1 (6 bases). The CDR3 extends over 14 amino acids. The germline V gene encodes CDR1 SGHVS and CDR2 FNYEAQ. Trimming cost V 2 bases and J 2 bases, with 9 bases left between them.

This clonotype was detected ten times or more. This rearrangement joins TRBV9 to TRBJ1-2; D ambiguous. This CDR3 contains 12 residues. Germline lookup yields CDR1 SGDLS and CDR2 YYNGEE. The V gene lost 4 bases and the J gene lost 8 bases, with 12 bases spanning the gap. The CDR3 sequence is CASSLPGGGYTF. CDR3 in DNA: TGTGCCAGCAGCCTACCCGGAGGGGGCTACACCTTC. The whole variable domain, remainder taken from reference TRBV9 and TRBJ1-2, is DSGVTQTPKHLITATGQRVTLRCSPRSGDLSVYWYQQSLDQGLQFLIQYYNGEERAKGNILERFSAQQFPDLHSELNLSSLELGDSALYFCASSLPGGGYTFGSGTRLTVV.

J is TRBJ2-1 and V is TRBV5-1, with 7 bases lining up with TRBD2. V trimming: 3 bases; J trimming: 5 bases; junction bases outside the gene matches: 5. The germline V gene has CDR1 SGHRS and CDR2 YFSETQ. This CDR3 has 14 residues. CDR3 residues: CASSWDRGDNEQFF. Here the CDR3 DNA reads TGCGCCAGCAGCTGGGACCGGGGGGACAATGAGCAGTTCTTC. Based on the CDR3 plus reference TRBV5-1 and TRBJ2-1, the full variable domain is KAGVTQTPRYLIKTRGQQVTLSCSPISGHRSVSWYQQTPGQGLQFLFEYFSETQRNKGNFPGRFSGRQFSNSRSEMNVSTLELGDSALYLCASSWDRGDNEQFFGPGTRLTVL.

A single count supports this clonotype. V is TRBV15 and J is TRBJ1-5; 8 bases match TRBD1. Germline loops: CDR1 LNHNV, CDR2 YYDKDF (reference sequence). The ends lost 6 bases at V and 5 bases at J; junction bases unmatched: 9. CDR3 length equals 15 residues. CDR3 bases: TGTGCCACCAGTCTGGACAGGGACGTCGATCAGCCCCAGCATTTT. This translates into CATSLDRDVDQPQHF.

This clonotype occurred a few times. The genes are TRBV2 and TRBJ2-2; D remains ambiguous. The CDR3 totals 12 residues. Germline assignment: CDR1 SNHLY and CDR2 FYNNEI. Trimming cost V 5 bases and J 3 bases, with 4 bases left between them. CDR3 DNA: TGTGCCAGCAGTTTATACACCGGGGAGCTGTTTTTT. Translation gives CASSLYTGELFF. Using reference TRBV2 and TRBJ2-2 for the parts outside the CDR3, the full variable domain is EPEVTQTPSHQVTQMGQEVILRCVPISNHLYFYWYRQILGQKVEFLVSFYNNEISEKSEIFDDQFSVERPDGSNFTLKIRSTKLEDSAMYFCASSLYTGELFFGEGSRLTVL.

In its sample, this clonotype was seen a few times. The V call is TRBV12-3 or TRBV12-4, the J call TRBJ2-7; TRBD1 or TRBD2 may be the D gene (6 bases each). With 6 bases removed from V and 5 bases from J, the gap between germline ends came to 14 bases. The CDR3 runs to 13 residues. The CDR3 sequence is CASSLRGRHEQYF. The CDR3 nucleotides read TGTGCCAGCAGCCTACGGGGGCGCCACGAGCAGTACTTC.

About this clonotype: Because the CDR3 is missing its conserved closing phenylalanine or tryptophan, this is likely a read error. The chain joins TRBV10-3 to TRBJ2-2; D unclear. CDR1 and CDR2 from the germline V gene are ENHRY and SYGVKD. CDR3 length: 13 amino acids. The germline V and J ends were trimmed by 6 bases and 0 bases, with 5 bases remaining between them. This chain's CDR3 is CAIRGPNTGELFL. CDR3 bases: TGTGCCATCAGGGGCCCGAACACCGGGGAGCTGTTTTTA.

A remark on this clonotype: One junction end disagrees with the germline gene, perhaps due to a read error. This chain links TRBV20-1 with TRBJ2-6; D may be TRBD1 (5 bases). This CDR3 is 15 amino acids long. The germline CDR1 and CDR2 sequences are DFQATT and SNEGSKA (reference sequence). CDR3 DNA sequence: TGCAGTGCTCTCCAACTGTCCTCTGGGGCCAACGCCCTGACGTTC. It translates to CSALQLSSGANALTF.

This clonotype was detected ten times or more. This CDR3 reads CATSSTPGLASDTQYF. CDR3 DNA sequence: TGTGCCACCAGCAGTACCCCCGGACTAGCGTCCGATACGCAGTATTTT. V usage is TRBV15 and J usage is TRBJ2-3; the match to TRBD2 covers 9 bases. The CDR3 extends over 16 amino acids. Trimming at V came to 3 bases and at J to 6 bases, leaving 10 bases not matched to a gene. Germline V lookup: CDR1 LNHNV, CDR2 YYDKDF (reference sequence).

This clonotype occurred a few times. V gene TRBV11-1 combines with J gene TRBJ2-1; 9 bases are shared with TRBD2. The CDR3 spans 20 residues. With V trimmed by 3 bases and J by 4 bases, 19 bases remained unmatched. Per germline, CDR1 SGHAT and CDR2 FQDESV (reference sequence). Here the CDR3 DNA reads TGTGCCAGCAGCTTCTATACCCGTAGCGGGAGTCCCTTAACATACAATGAGCAGTTCTTC. This translates into CASSFYTRSGSPLTYNEQFF.

This chain uses TRBV2 with TRBJ2-7, with D possibly matching TRBD1 (6 bases). CDR1 SNHLY and CDR2 FYNNEI come from the germline V gene. CDR3 length: 15 amino acids. Trimming took 2 bases from V and 5 from J, leaving 16 bases between them. This CDR3 reads CASSESTWGRDEQYF. For the CDR3, the DNA is TGTGCCAGCAGTGAATCTACGTGGGGGCGCGACGAGCAGTACTTC.

This clonotype was seen at least ten times. The chain carries TRBV15 and TRBJ2-6; a weak D match, TRBD2 (6 bases). The CDR3 has 16 amino acids. The germline V gene has CDR1 LNHNV and CDR2 YYDKDF (reference sequence). Trimming took 11 bases from V and 0 from J, leaving 17 bases between them. The CDR3 sequence: CAVGRGTSSGANVLTF. The CDR3 nucleotides read TGTGCCGTTGGGCGGGGAACGAGCTCTGGGGCCAACGTCCTGACTTTC.

The V and J genes are TRBV5-4 and TRBJ1-2; no reliable D call. Per the germline V gene, CDR1 is SGHNT and CDR2 is YYREEE (reference sequence). Trimming removed 2 bases from V and 5 bases from J, with 7 bases in between. The CDR3 is made up of 12 amino acids. CDR3 bases: TGTGCCAGCAGCTTCGTTCAGTATGGCTACACCTTC. Translated: CASSFVQYGYTF.